The next 5 T cell receptor beta chains were all read from a single sample in a study of blood T cell repertoires in COVID-19. Sequenced by immunoSEQ multiplex PCR; TCRdb stores in-frame clones only, minus some. The repertoire includes approximately 200,000 clones, about 85% of them detected once, and 2.5% to 3.5% sits in the top ten. Sequenced material: peripheral blood. These receptor sequences come from a woman aged 25 to 45 with active or convalescent COVID-19.

This chain joins TRBV4-1 and TRBJ2-1, with TRBD2 matching 11 bases. The CDR3 consists of 17 residues. Germline CDR1 is MGHRA and CDR2 is YSYEKL. J gave up 8 bases and V 1 base, and 10 bases lay outside the gene matches. The CDR3, as DNA: TGCGCCAGCAGCCAAGGGCGGCTAGCGGGAGGTATCGATGAGCAGTTCTTC. Translating it yields CASSQGRLAGGIDEQFF.

This sequence joins TRBV27 and TRBJ1-2; D uncertain. V shed 2 bases and J shed 5 bases, with 12 bases lying between them. The CDR3 runs to 14 residues. Germline V gene sequence: CDR1 MNHEY, CDR2 SMNVEV (reference sequence). DNA for the CDR3: TGTGCCAGCAGTTTAAAGGAGGGCCCTTATGGCTACACCTTC. Translating it yields CASSLKEGPYGYTF.

The J gene is TRBJ2-7, the V gene TRBV30, with D maybe TRBD1 (6 bases). CDR3 length equals 15 residues. Looked up from germline, CDR1 is GTSNPN and CDR2 is SVGIG (reference sequence). The V gene lost 0 bases and the J gene lost 5 bases, with 17 bases spanning the gap. This chain's CDR3 is CAWSVGDTPGDEQYF. The CDR3 DNA reads TGTGCCTGGAGTGTAGGGGACACCCCCGGGGACGAGCAGTACTTC. Full variable domain (missing parts from reference TRBV30 and TRBJ2-7): SQTIHQWPATLVQPVGSPLSLECTVEGTSNPNLYWYRQAAGRGLQLLFYSVGIGQISSEVPQNLSASRPQDRQFILSSKKLLLSDSGFYLCAWSVGDTPGDEQYFGPGTRLTVT.

This clone appeared a single time. This chain links TRBV5-4 with TRBJ2-2; maybe TRBD2 (6 bases). CDR1 is SGHNT, CDR2 YYREEE, per germline (reference sequence). This CDR3 is 14 amino acids long. Trimming pared 1 base from V and 6 bases from J, leaving 10 bases between. This CDR3 is CASSLFGGPGELFF. CDR3 in DNA: TGTGCCAGCAGCTTGTTCGGGGGTCCCGGGGAGCTGTTTTTT.

The chain combines TRBV19 with TRBJ1-2; tentatively, D is TRBD1 (5 bases). This CDR3 has 13 residues. The V gene lost 6 bases and the J gene lost 5 bases, with 13 bases spanning the gap. Germline V gene sequence: CDR1 LNHDA, CDR2 SQIVND (reference sequence). DNA for the CDR3: TGTGCCAGTAGAGATGACAGAGAATATGGCTACACCTTC. Its protein product is CASRDDREYGYTF.